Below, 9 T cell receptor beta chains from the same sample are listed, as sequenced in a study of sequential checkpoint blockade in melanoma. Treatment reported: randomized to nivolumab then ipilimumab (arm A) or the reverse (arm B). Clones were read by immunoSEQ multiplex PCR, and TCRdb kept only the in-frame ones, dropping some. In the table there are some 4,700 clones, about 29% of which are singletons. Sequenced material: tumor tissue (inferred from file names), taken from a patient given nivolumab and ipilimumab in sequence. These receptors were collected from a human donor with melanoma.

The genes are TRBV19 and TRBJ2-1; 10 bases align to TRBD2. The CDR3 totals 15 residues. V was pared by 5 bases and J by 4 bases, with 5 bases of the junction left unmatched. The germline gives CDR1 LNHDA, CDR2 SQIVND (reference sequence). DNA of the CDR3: TGTGCCAGTAGTCAAGCGGGAGGGGCATACAATGAGCAGTTCTTC. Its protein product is CASSQAGGAYNEQFF.

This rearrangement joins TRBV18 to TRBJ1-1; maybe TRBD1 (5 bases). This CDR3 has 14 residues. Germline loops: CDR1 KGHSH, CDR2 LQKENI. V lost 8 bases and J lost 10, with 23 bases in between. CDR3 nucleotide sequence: TGTGCCAGCGCAAATCTGGGGGACGGCGGGGGAGCTTTCTTT. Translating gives CASANLGDGGGAFF.

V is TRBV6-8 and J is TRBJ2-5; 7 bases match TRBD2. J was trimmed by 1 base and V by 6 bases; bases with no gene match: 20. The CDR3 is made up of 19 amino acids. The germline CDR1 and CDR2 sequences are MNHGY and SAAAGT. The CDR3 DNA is TGTGCCAGCAGATTAGAGCTGAGGACTAGGCTGGGATCCCAAGAGACCCAGTACTTC. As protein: CASRLELRTRLGSQETQYF.

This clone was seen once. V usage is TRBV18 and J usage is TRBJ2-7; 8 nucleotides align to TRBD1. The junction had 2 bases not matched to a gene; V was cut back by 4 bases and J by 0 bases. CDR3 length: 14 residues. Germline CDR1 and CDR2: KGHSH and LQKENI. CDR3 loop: CASSLGQGSYEQYF. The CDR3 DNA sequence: TGTGCCAGCTCACTCGGACAGGGCTCCTACGAGCAGTACTTC.

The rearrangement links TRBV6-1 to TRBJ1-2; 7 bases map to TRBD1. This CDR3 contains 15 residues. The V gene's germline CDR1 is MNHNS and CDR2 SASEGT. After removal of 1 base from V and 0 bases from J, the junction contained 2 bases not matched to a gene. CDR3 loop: CASSEGDRTNYGYTF. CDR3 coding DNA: TGTGCCAGCAGTGAAGGGGACAGAACTAACTATGGCTACACCTTC.

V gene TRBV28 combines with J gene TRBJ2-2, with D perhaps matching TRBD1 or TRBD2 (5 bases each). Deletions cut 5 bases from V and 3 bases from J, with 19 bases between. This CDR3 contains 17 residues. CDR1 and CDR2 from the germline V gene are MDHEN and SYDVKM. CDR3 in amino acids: CASSKPYRTGDTGELFF. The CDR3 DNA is TGTGCCAGCAGTAAACCCTACAGGACCGGGGACACCGGGGAGCTGTTTTTT.

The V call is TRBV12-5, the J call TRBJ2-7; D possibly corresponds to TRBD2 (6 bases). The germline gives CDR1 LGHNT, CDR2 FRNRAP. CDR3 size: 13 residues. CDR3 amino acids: CASKLGLSYEQYF. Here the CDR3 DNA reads TGTGCCAGCAAATTGGGACTTTCCTACGAGCAGTACTTC.

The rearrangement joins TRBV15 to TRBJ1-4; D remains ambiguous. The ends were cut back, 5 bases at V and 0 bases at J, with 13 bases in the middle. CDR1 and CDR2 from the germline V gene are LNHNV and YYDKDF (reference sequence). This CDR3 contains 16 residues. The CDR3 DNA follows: TGTGCCACCAGCCAATCCGCCGGGGCAACTAATGAAAAACTGTTTTTT. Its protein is CATSQSAGATNEKLFF.

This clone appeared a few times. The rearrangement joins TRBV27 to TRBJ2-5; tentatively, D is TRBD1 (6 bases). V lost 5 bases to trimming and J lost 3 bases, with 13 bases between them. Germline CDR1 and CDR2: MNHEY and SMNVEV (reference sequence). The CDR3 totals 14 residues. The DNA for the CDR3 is TGTGCCAGCAGTACAGGGACGTTTAAAGAGACCCAGTACTTC. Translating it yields CASSTGTFKETQYF.